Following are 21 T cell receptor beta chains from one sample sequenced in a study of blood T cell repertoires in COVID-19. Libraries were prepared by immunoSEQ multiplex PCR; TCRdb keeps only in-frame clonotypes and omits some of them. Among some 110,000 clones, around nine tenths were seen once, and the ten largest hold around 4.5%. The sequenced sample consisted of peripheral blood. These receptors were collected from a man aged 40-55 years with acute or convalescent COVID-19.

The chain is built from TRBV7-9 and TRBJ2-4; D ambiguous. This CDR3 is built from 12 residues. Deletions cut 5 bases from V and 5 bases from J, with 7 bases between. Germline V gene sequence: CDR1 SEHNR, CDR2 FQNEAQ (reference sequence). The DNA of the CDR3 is TGTGCCAGCAGCCTCCCGGAAAACATTCAGTACTTC. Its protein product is CASSLPENIQYF. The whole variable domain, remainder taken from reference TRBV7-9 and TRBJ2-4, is DTGVSQNPRHKITKRGQNVTFRCDPISEHNRLYWYRQTLGQGPEFLTYFQNEAQLEKSRLLSDRFSAERPKGSFSTLEIQRTEQGDSAMYLCASSLPENIQYFGAGTRLSVL.

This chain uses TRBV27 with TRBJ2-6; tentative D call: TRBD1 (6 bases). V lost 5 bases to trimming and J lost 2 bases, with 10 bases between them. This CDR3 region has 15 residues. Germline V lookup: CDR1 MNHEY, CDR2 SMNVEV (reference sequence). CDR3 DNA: TGTGCCAGCAGTATCACAGGGACTGGGGCCAACGTCCTGACTTTC. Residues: CASSITGTGANVLTF.

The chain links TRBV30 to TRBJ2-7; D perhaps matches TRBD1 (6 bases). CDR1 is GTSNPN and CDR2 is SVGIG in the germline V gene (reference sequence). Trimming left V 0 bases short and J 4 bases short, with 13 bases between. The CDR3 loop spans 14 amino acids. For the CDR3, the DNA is TGTGCCTGGAGTGTAGGGGGTACGAGGTACGAGCAGTACTTC. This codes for CAWSVGGTRYEQYF.

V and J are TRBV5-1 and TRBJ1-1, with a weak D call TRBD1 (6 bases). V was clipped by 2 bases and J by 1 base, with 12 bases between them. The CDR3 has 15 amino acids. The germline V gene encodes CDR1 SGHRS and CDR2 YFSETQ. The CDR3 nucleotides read TGCGCCAGCAGCTTTAACAGGGCCCCGAACACTGAAGCTTTCTTT. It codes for CASSFNRAPNTEAFF.

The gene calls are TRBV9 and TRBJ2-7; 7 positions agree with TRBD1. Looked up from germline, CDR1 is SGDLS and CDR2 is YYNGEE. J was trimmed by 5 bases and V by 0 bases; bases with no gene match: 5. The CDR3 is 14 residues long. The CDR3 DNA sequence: TGTGCCAGCAGCGTAGAGGACAGGTTCAACGAGCAGTACTTC. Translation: CASSVEDRFNEQYF.

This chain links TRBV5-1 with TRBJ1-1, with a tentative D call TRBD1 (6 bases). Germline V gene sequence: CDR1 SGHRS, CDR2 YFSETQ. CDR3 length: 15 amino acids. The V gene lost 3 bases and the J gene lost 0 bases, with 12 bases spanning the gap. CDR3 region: CASSSDRTLNTEAFF. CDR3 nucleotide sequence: TGCGCCAGCAGCTCCGACAGGACCCTGAACACTGAAGCTTTCTTT.

CDR3 coding DNA: TGTGCCAGTAGATCTACGGGACAGTTTAATGAAAAACTGTTTTTT. This encodes CASRSTGQFNEKLFF. The chain is built from TRBV19 and TRBJ1-4; 7 bases match TRBD1. Per germline, CDR1 LNHDA and CDR2 SQIVND (reference sequence). V was pared by 6 bases and J by 4 bases, with 8 bases of the junction left unmatched. CDR3 length: 15 residues.

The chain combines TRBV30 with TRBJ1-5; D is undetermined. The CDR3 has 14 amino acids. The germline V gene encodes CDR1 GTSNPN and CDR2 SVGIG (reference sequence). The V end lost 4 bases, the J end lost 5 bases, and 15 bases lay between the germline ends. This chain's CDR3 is CAWTYGLRDQPQHF. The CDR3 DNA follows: TGTGCCTGGACTTATGGGTTGAGGGATCAGCCCCAGCATTTT. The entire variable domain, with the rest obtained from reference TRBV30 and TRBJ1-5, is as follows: SQTIHQWPATLVQPVGSPLSLECTVEGTSNPNLYWYRQAAGRGLQLLFYSVGIGQISSEVPQNLSASRPQDRQFILSSKKLLLSDSGFYLCAWTYGLRDQPQHFGDGTRLSIL.

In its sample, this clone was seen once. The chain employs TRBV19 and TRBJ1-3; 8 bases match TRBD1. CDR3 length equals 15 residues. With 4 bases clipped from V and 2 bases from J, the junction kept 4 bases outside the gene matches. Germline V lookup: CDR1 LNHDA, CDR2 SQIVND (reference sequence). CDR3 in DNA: TGTGCCAGTAGTACCACAGGGGGTCCTGGAAACACCATATATTTT. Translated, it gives CASSTTGGPGNTIYF.

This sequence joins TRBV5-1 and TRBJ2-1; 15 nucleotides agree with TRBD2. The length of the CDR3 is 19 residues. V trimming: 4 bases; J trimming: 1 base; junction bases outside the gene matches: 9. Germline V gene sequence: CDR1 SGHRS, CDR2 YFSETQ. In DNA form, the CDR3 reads TGCGCCAGCAGCAGACTCGGGACTAGCGGGAGGAAGTCCTACAATGAGCAGTTCTTC. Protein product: CASSRLGTSGRKSYNEQFF.

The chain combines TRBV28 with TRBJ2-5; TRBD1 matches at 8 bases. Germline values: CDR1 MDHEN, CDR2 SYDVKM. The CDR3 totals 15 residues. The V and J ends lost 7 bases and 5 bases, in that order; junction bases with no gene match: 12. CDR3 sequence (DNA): TGTGCCAGCACCCACCCAGGGGGCCTAGGGGAGACCCAGTACTTC. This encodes CASTHPGGLGETQYF.

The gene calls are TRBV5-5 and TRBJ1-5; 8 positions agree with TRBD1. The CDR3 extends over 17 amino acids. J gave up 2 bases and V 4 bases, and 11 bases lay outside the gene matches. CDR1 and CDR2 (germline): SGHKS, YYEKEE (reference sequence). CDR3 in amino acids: CASSRRTGPEGNQPQHF. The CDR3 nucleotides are TGTGCCAGCAGCCGTCGGACAGGGCCGGAGGGCAATCAGCCCCAGCATTTT.

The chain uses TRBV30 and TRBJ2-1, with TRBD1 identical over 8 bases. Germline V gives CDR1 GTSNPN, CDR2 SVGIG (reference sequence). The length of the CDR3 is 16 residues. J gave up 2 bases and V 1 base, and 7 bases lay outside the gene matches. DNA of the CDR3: TGTGCCTGGAGTGGGTGGACAGGGTCCACCTACAATGAGCAGTTCTTC. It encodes CAWSGWTGSTYNEQFF.

The CDR3 here is CAYSPGTAKVYGYTF. The CDR3, as DNA: TGTGCCTATTCTCCCGGGACAGCGAAAGTCTATGGCTACACCTTC. The V call is TRBV30, the J call TRBJ1-2, with 7 bases lining up with TRBD1. The CDR3 is 15 amino acids. CDR1 and CDR2 from the germline V gene are GTSNPN and SVGIG (reference sequence). The ends lost 7 bases at V and 4 bases at J; junction bases unmatched: 15.

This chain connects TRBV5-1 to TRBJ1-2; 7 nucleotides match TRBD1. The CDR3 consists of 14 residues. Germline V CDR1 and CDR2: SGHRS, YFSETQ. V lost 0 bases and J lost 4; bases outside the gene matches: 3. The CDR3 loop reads CASSLGTGSYGYTF. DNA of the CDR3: TGCGCCAGCAGCTTGGGGACAGGCTCCTATGGCTACACCTTC. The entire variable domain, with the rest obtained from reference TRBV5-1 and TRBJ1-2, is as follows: KAGVTQTPRYLIKTRGQQVTLSCSPISGHRSVSWYQQTPGQGLQFLFEYFSETQRNKGNFPGRFSGRQFSNSRSEMNVSTLELGDSALYLCASSLGTGSYGYTFGSGTRLTVV.

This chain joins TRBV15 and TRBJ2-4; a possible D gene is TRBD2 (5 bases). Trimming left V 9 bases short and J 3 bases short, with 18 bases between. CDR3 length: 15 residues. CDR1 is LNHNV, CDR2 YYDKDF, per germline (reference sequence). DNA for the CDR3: TGTGCCACTAACGGTAGGGCCGGGGACAAAAACATTCAGTACTTC. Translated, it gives CATNGRAGDKNIQYF.

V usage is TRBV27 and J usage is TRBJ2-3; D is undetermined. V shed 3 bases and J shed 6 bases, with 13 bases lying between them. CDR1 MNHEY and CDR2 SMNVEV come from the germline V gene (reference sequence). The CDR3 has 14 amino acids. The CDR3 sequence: CASSFKAAWDTQYF. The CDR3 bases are TGTGCCAGCAGTTTTAAGGCAGCGTGGGATACGCAGTATTTT.

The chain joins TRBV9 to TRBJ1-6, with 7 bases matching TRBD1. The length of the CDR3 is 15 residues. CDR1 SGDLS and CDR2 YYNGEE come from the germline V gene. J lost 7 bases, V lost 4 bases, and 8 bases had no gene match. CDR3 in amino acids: CASSSSGTENSPLHF. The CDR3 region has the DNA TGTGCCAGCAGCTCATCCGGGACAGAGAATTCACCCCTCCACTTT.

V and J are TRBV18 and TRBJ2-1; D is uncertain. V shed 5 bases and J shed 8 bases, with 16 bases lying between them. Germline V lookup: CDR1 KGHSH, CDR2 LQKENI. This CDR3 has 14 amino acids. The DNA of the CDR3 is TGTGCCAGCTCATCAAACGACTGGGTAGATGAGCAGTTCTTC. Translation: CASSSNDWVDEQFF.

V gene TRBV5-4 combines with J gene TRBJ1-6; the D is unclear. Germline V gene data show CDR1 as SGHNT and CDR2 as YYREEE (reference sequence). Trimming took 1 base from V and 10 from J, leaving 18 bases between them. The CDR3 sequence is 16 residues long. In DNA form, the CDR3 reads TGTGCCAGCAGCTTGTTCGGCGCAGGCCCTTCCTCACCCCTCCACTTT. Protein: CASSLFGAGPSSPLHF.

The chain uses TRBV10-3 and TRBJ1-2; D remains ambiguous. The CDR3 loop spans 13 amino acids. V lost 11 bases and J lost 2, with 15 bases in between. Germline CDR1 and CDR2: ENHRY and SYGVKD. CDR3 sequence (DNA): TGTGCCCTATGGGCAGGCGCGAACTATGGCTACACCTTC. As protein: CALWAGANYGYTF.